These T cell receptor beta chains were read from a single sample in a study of CD8 T cells in Susac syndrome. TCRdb itself ran the immunoSEQ multiplex PCR reads through MiXCR, one entry per CDR3 protein. This table holds 400,000 or so distinct CDR3 sequences, more than 80% found once. The sequencing input was CD8+ T cells from PBMCs. The receptor source for this set is a human donor with multiple sclerosis. Both conserved end residues are part of each CDR3. Clone size, where shown, is once, few, many, or a class for clones that have expanded.

TRBV29-1	TRBJ2-7	NA	CSVEGISGGLYEQYF
TRBV4-1	TRBJ2-1	NA	CASSQRTSGGYNEQFF
TRBV20-1	TRBJ1-1	NA	CSARDLQGPRNTEAFF
TRBV29-1	TRBJ2-2	NA	CSAWTSADLFF
TRBV7-9	TRBJ2-1	NA	CASSATSATNEQFF
TRBV6-6	TRBJ1-1	NA	CASSFVQGITEAFF
TRBV6-2/TRBV6-3	TRBJ2-1	NA	CASSDPPEGLIGNEQFF
TRBV7-9	TRBJ1-4	NA	CASSFSGQGDTNEKLFF
TRBV5-5	TRBJ2-7	NA	CASSELTQTGDEQYF
TRBV3-1	TRBJ1-1	NA	CASSPGQGAGSQGTEAFF
TRBV12-3/TRBV12-4	TRBJ1-5	NA	CASSFGTAQPQHF
TRBV29-1	TRBJ2-1	NA	CSAESGDFDNEQFF
TRBV20-1	TRBJ1-2	NA	CSALGGQGLEGYTF
TRBV24-1	TRBJ2-2	NA	CATSGGTGELFF
TRBV19	TRBJ1-2	NA	CASSGVLDRENYGYTF
TRBV6-1	TRBJ2-7	NA	CASMGEGLGEQYF
TRBV12-3/TRBV12-4	TRBJ2-7	NA	CASSFPGDRGSYEQYF
TRBV28	TRBJ2-7	NA	CASSFLGRESHLYEQYF
TRBV6-1	TRBJ1-1	once	CASRGTNPLRGTEAFF
TRBV4-1	TRBJ2-1	NA	CASSQDRETGDNEQFF
TRBV5-4	TRBJ1-1	once	CASSGEGQTFMNTEAFF
TRBV28	TRBJ2-1	NA	CASSPVVRSSYNEQFF
TRBV27	TRBJ1-5	NA	CASSLSRGLPQHF
TRBV20-1	TRBJ2-3	NA	CSARDFVGTGNTDTQYF
TRBV28	TRBJ1-2	NA	CASSHRGGYTF
TRBV19	TRBJ1-1	NA	CASSINSLGNTEAFF
TRBV27	TRBJ1-1	NA	CASSLTPANTEAFF
TRBV28	TRBJ2-2	NA	CASSSQLAGGTGELFF
TRBV7-9	TRBJ2-7	NA	CASSSIFGGQGPYEQYF
TRBV6-5	TRBJ1-1	NA	CAGGNRALKLFF
TRBV7-6	TRBJ2-1	NA	CASSGTEWAEQFF
TRBV4-1	TRBJ2-7	NA	CASSPSTSGTYEQYF
TRBV28	TRBJ1-1	NA	CASSSRTALNTEAFF
TRBV7-2	TRBJ1-3	NA	CASSPQGGLGNTIYF
TRBV4-1	TRBJ1-3	NA	CASSQVGGNTIYF
TRBV25-1	TRBJ2-7	NA	CASSESRDSYEQYF
TRBV12-3/TRBV12-4	TRBJ1-6	NA	CASSLMGFLHF
TRBV27	TRBJ1-4	NA	CASSADRVEKLFF
TRBV6-5	TRBJ2-7	NA	CASSYRPSGGDYEQYF
TRBV14	TRBJ2-2	once	CASSQDLWREGNTGELFF
TRBV12-3/TRBV12-4	TRBJ2-7	NA	CASSPDGRRNYEQYF
TRBV28	TRBJ2-1	NA	CASSSTLPGLGQDEQFF
TRBV6-5	TRBJ2-1	NA	CASSYSSGSYNEQFF
TRBV28	TRBJ2-3	NA	CASSPREREGGGETQYF
TRBV3-1	TRBJ2-7	NA	CASSPSTGTGRDEQYF